This entry is about one TCR beta chain. This entry belongs to a study of preoperative IRX-2 immunotherapy in early breast cancer. Measured with immunoSEQ multiplex PCR; TCRdb has only the in-frame clones, and not every one. Of tens of thousands of clones listed, around 75% are singletons. Noted treatment: preoperative locoregional IRX-2 cytokine immunotherapy. Trimming removed 6 bases from V and 5 bases from J; junction bases left unmatched: 13. This CDR3 is built from 16 residues. The germline V gene encodes CDR1 MDHEN and CDR2 SYDVKM. This chain links TRBV28 with TRBJ2-3, with 8 positions matching TRBD1. This receptor was taken from a human donor with breast cancer. The sequencing used lymph node tissue, collected after IRX-2 immunotherapy. As DNA, the CDR3 is TGTGCCAGCAGCCCATCGGGCGGACAGGGAATAGATACGCAGTATTTT. It translates to CASSPSGGQGIDTQYF.